A selection of T cell receptor beta chains follows, all from one sample in a study of cytomegalovirus exposure and HLA in healthy donors. The method was immunoSEQ multiplex PCR; TCRdb's version includes in-frame clones alone and lacks a portion of them. The sample includes 100,000 to 150,000 clones, roughly 90% of them seen just once. Sequencing was performed on PBMCs. The receptors shown here come from a woman between 18 and 29 years old in good health and CMV-seronegative. Both conserved end residues are part of each CDR3. The D gene is left open where the match is weak.

d_call v_call cdr3_aa
- TRBV5-1 CASSLEKTGRGNSPLHF
TRBD1 TRBV10-3 CAISGGQGIDGYTF
- TRBV28 CASVRGSTDTQYF
- TRBV11-3 CASSFDNEQFF
- TRBV19 CASSASGSYEQYF
- TRBV28 CASSFFSWRGSGNTIYF
- TRBV13 CASSLSHGEEGTQYF
- TRBV18 CASSARDLPGGEQYF
- TRBV28 CASSGRIGNTIYF
TRBD1 TRBV6-5 CASSQDRGRQNEQFF
TRBD1 TRBV7-2 CASSRDRGQYGYTF
TRBD1 TRBV30 CAWSAGTAYEQYF
- TRBV9 CASSVDRSSYNEQFF
- TRBV2 CASSAGQISNQPQHF
TRBD2 TRBV5-4 CASSLGTSGGQETQYF
- TRBV4-1 CASSQDLGTPYNEQFF
TRBD1 TRBV4-1 CASSQHGGTGRNEQFF
- TRBV30 CAWSGTRTVTSSYNSPLHF
TRBD1 TRBV19 CASSTLRGQASYEQYF
TRBD2 TRBV5-1 CASSFGSSGQETQYF
TRBD2 TRBV7-6 CASSSPSGGTGPYF
TRBD2 TRBV9 CASSVAPGGPDEQFF
- TRBV5-4 CASSFPAGNNEQFF
TRBD1 TRBV10-3 CAISESSGGYTEAFF
- TRBV4-1 CASSQGAPLTGDTQYF
- TRBV28 CASSFIVAGQPQHF
- TRBV5-6 CASSLTTAGPEQYF
- TRBV25-1 CASSDLGDINIQYF
- TRBV5-1 CASSLVRGYEQYF
- TRBV30 CAWSPFRPGLPLYNEKLFF
- TRBV4-3 CASSRGGGTEAFF
- TRBV19 CASSSRRETQYF
- TRBV6-1 CASSFDTNTGELFF
- TRBV6-6 CASSYVGTTNYGYTF
- TRBV27 CASSPAVRYYGYTF
- TRBV19 CASSIGGPNYEQYF
- TRBV28 CASSSRGQNNQPQHF
- TRBV14 CASSQEAPDTQYF
TRBD2 TRBV7-2 CASSLGSASGRQETQYF
- TRBV6-5 CASTRGPSTDTQYF
- TRBV6-5 CASNAGGHGYTF
TRBD2 TRBV28 CASSGGTSGSGIAKQYF
- TRBV9 CASSALMGSEKLFF
- TRBV29-1 CSVAGFGEKLFF
TRBD1 TRBV11-2 CASSIRTGTYEQYF
- TRBV13 CASSFVLNTEAFF
TRBD1 TRBV7-8 CASSLIGTGYSGRGSNEQFF
- TRBV25-1 CASSAGFNQPQHF
- TRBV7-9 CASSPLASGGTEAFF